This T cell receptor (beta chain) was retrieved from a study of cytomegalovirus exposure and HLA in healthy donors. Study-level points and caveats: The study put some 150 TCR beta chains on its list as cytomegalovirus-associated. Among immune exposure information, only CMV serostatus was available. Some public TCRs appeared in many individuals, while most sequences were rare.

Primers included in the PCR were 60 Vbeta and 13 Jbeta primers. Produced via immunoSEQ multiplex PCR; TCRdb's table is partial and in-frame only. Of over 150,000 clones listed, roughly four fifths are singletons. A remark on this clone: Its antigen is unidentified.

Trimming took 2 bases from V and 4 from J, leaving 10 bases between them. The CDR3 loop spans 14 amino acids. Germline V lookup: CDR1 SGHDN, CDR2 FVKESK. The specimen sequenced was PBMCs. The chain carries TRBV14 and TRBJ2-3; weak D call: TRBD2 (6 bases). The clonotype comes from a man aged 50 to 60 in good health and CMV-seropositive. CDR3 DNA sequence: TGTGCCAGCAGCCAATTGGCGGGGCCAGATACGCAGTATTTT. Translation: CASSQLAGPDTQYF. The full variable domain, in which reference TRBV14 and TRBJ2-3 provide the parts outside the CDR3, is EAGVTQFPSHSVIEKGQTVTLRCDPISGHDNLYWYRRVMGKEIKFLLHFVKESKQDESGMPNNRFLAERTGGTYSTLKVQPAELEDSGVYFCASSQLAGPDTQYFGPGTRLTVL.